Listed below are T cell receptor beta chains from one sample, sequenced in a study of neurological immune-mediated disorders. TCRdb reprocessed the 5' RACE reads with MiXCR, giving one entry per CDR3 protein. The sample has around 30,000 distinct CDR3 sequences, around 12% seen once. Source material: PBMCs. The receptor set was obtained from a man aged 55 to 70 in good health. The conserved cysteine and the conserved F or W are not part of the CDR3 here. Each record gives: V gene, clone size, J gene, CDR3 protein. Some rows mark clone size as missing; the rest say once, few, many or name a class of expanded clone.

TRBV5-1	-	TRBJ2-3	ASSLMQVSDTPY
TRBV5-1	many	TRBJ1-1	ASSLAGQGSGTEAF
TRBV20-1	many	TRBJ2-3	STPGGDGTDTQY
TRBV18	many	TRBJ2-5	ASSYGHQETQY
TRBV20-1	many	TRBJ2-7	SARPDSAIYEQY
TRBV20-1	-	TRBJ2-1	SARPSGDNEHF
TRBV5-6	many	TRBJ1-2	ASSLGRTGGGYGYT
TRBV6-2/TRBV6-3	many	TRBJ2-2	ASSSGTSGTKRELF
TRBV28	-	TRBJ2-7	ASSSRPSEQY
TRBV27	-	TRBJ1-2	ASSLYRNYGYT
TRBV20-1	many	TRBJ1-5	SARAGSRFSGPQH
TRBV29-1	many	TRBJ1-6	SVREVANSPLH
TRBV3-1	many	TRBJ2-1	ASSQDPQRGAHEQF
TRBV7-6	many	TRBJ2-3	ASSFTTGTDTQY